This T cell receptor (beta chain) originates from a study of T cell changes during pregnancy in multiple sclerosis. The protocol was immunoSEQ multiplex PCR, while the TCRdb copy is restricted to in-frame clones and leaves out a portion. The sample lists about 40,000 clones, roughly 85% seen once, with over 0.85% in the top ten. This CDR3 comprises 12 residues. V lost 3 bases and J 4 bases, leaving 5 bases between the germline ends. The V gene's germline CDR1 is KGHSH and CDR2 LQKENI. This sample comprised CD4+ T cells from peripheral blood mononuclear cells, obtained after pregnancy. This TCR derives from a female donor with multiple sclerosis, enrolled in a pregnancy study. V is TRBV18 and J is TRBJ2-3, with D possibly TRBD2 on 5 matching bases. Here the CDR3 reads CASSPGADTQYF. In DNA form, the CDR3 reads TGTGCCAGCTCACCCGGGGCAGATACGCAGTATTTT.